One sample yielded the 4 T cell receptor beta chains listed below, sequenced in a study of cytotoxic CD8 clonotypes in ibrutinib-treated CLL. Here immunoSEQ multiplex PCR was the method, and the copy in TCRdb shows in-frame clones only, minus some. The sample yields 50,000 to 60,000 clones, approximately 87% seen once. The material sequenced was PBMCs, taken after 24 months of ibrutinib treatment. All receptors come from a human donor with chronic lymphocytic leukemia.

The V call is TRBV28, the J call TRBJ1-1; maybe TRBD1 (5 bases). There are 15 residues in the CDR3. Germline lookup yields CDR1 MDHEN and CDR2 SYDVKM. The V end lost 5 bases, the J end lost 0 bases, and 13 bases lay between the germline ends. CDR3 nucleotide sequence: TGTGCCAGCAGTATGACACAGGCCATGAACACTGAAGCTTTCTTT. It yields the protein CASSMTQAMNTEAFF.

The chain carries TRBV5-6 and TRBJ2-5; no clear D. V was cut by 4 bases and J by 1 base, with 8 bases left in between. This CDR3 spans 13 amino acids. The V gene's germline CDR1 is SGHDT and CDR2 YYEEEE. The CDR3 bases are TGTGCCAGCAGCCCACAATTCCAAGAGACCCAGTACTTC. It is translated as CASSPQFQETQYF. Drawing the rest from reference TRBV5-6 and TRBJ2-5, the complete variable domain is DAGVTQSPTHLIKTRGQQVTLRCSPKSGHDTVSWYQQALGQGPQFIFQYYEEEERQRGNFPDRFSGHQFPNYSSELNVNALLLGDSALYLCASSPQFQETQYFGPGTRLLVL.

The chain combines TRBV23-1 with TRBJ2-1, with TRBD2 matching over 9 bases. TRBV23-1 is an ORF, with its function uncertain. CDR3 length equals 16 residues. The V and J ends lost 6 bases and 9 bases, in that order; junction bases with no gene match: 15. In nucleotides, the CDR3 is TGCGCCAGCAGGGTTCCTAGCGGGGTTAGGCGCCGTGAGCAGTTCTTC. Protein product: CASRVPSGVRRREQFF.

CDR3 residues: CASSSSPGARSGANVLTF. The CDR3 DNA is TGTGCCAGCAGCTCATCTCCAGGGGCGCGCTCTGGGGCCAACGTCCTGACTTTC. J is TRBJ2-6 and V is TRBV7-9; a possible D gene is TRBD1 (6 bases). The germline gives CDR1 SEHNR, CDR2 FQNEAQ (reference sequence). V lost 4 bases, J lost 0 bases, and 16 bases lay in between. The CDR3 has 18 amino acids.